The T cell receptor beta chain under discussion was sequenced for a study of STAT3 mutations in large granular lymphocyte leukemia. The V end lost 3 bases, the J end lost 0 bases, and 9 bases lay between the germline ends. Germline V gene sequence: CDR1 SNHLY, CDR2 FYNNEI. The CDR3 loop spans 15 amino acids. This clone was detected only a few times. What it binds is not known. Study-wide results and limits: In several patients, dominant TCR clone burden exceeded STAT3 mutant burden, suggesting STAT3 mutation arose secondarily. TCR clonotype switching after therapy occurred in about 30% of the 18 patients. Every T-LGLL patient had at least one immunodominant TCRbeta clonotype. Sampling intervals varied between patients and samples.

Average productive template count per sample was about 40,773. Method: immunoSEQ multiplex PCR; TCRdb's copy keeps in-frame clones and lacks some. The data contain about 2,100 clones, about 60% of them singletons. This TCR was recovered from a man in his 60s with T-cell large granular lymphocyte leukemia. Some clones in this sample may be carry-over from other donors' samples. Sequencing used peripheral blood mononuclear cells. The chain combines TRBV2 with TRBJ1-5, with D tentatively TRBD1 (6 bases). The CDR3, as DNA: TGTGCCAGCAGTGAGGACAGATATAGCAATCAGCCCCAGCATTTT. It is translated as CASSEDRYSNQPQHF.